This T cell receptor beta chain was sequenced in a study of blood T cell repertoires in COVID-19. Study context: The samples span acute and convalescent COVID-19 from the United States, Italy and Spain.

The CDR3 runs to 13 residues. Per the germline V gene, CDR1 is MNHEY and CDR2 is SVGAGI. The V gene lost 7 bases and the J gene lost 3 bases, with 13 bases spanning the gap. Some clones are missing from TCRdb's copy, which holds only in-frame ones; the method was immunoSEQ multiplex PCR. The sample shows about 350,000 clones, around nine tenths of them seen only once. The sample holds one count of this clone. V usage is TRBV6-5 and J usage is TRBJ2-7; D is perhaps TRBD2 (6 bases). The sequence was collected from a woman in her 70s with COVID-19, enrolled during active disease. The specimen sequenced was peripheral blood. The DNA of the CDR3 is TGTGCCAGCACCCGGGGGATCGGCTACGAGCAGTACTTC. This gives the protein CASTRGIGYEQYF.